This T cell receptor (beta chain) comes out of a study of blood T cell repertoires in COVID-19. Study as a whole: Acute and convalescent COVID-19 specimens originated in the United States, Italy and Spain.

Here immunoSEQ multiplex PCR was the method, and the copy in TCRdb shows in-frame clones only, minus some. The repertoire holds hundreds of thousands of clones, with roughly 87% as singletons. This CDR3 is 16 amino acids long. In germline, CDR1 is MNHEY, CDR2 SMNVEV (reference sequence). The V end was cut by 3 bases, the J end by 7 bases, with 19 bases between. Material: peripheral blood. This sequence joins TRBV27 and TRBJ2-1; a possible D gene is TRBD2 (5 bases). This clonotype was sampled from a man aged 18-30 years with active or convalescent COVID-19. The chain's CDR3 is CASSLSRVGRNNEQFF. The CDR3 DNA is TGTGCCAGCAGTTTGTCGCGGGTTGGACGGAATAATGAGCAGTTCTTC.